These 30 T cell receptor beta chains originate from one sample sequenced in a study of OX40 agonist ivuxolimab in advanced cancers. TCRdb keeps only in-frame clones here, not all; method: immunoSEQ multiplex PCR. This sample carries 70,000 to 95,000 clones, approximately 81% of them seen once, and the ten largest clones take 1% to 1.3%. The sequencing here drew on CD4+ or CD8+ T cells sorted from blood, taken in a trial of the OX40 agonist ivuxolimab. The receptors originated from an adult with an advanced solid tumor such as melanoma, head and neck, liver or kidney cancer.

In this sample, this clone turned up a few times. The genes are TRBV5-1 and TRBJ2-1; TRBD2 agrees at 14 bases. This CDR3 region has 16 residues. The germline V gene encodes CDR1 SGHRS and CDR2 YFSETQ. Losses at the gene ends were 3 bases for V and 8 bases for J; bases not matched to a gene: 7. The CDR3 DNA follows: TGCGCCAGCAGCTACGGACTAGCGGGGGGTTTCGATGAGCAGTTCTTC. It is translated as CASSYGLAGGFDEQFF.

The chain has TRBV7-2 and TRBJ1-3; maybe TRBD1 (6 bases). This CDR3 has 17 residues. CDR1 and CDR2 from the germline V gene are SGHTA and FQGNSA. V was pared by 1 base and J by 1 base, with 14 bases between. The DNA of the CDR3 is TGTGCCAGCAGCTTAGAAATAGGGGGTTATTCTGGAAACACCATATATTTT. Amino acids: CASSLEIGGYSGNTIYF.

The V and J genes are TRBV5-1 and TRBJ2-6; D is perhaps TRBD1 (5 bases). The CDR3 totals 16 residues. Trimming pared 2 bases from V and 2 bases from J, leaving 11 bases between. Germline V gives CDR1 SGHRS, CDR2 YFSETQ. The CDR3 DNA follows: TGCGCCAGCAGCTTTCAAGGGGCGCCTGGGGCCAACGTCCTGACTTTC. This codes for CASSFQGAPGANVLTF.

CDR3 nucleotides: TGTGCCATCAGGGGGGGACAGGGCGAGGGTCAGCCCCAGCATTTT. This sequence encodes CAIRGGQGEGQPQHF. V and J are TRBV10-3 and TRBJ1-5, with TRBD1 identical over 9 bases. With V trimmed by 6 bases and J by 6 bases, 9 bases remained unmatched. Germline CDR1 reads ENHRY; CDR2 reads SYGVKD. The CDR3 has 15 residues.

V gene TRBV2 combines with J gene TRBJ1-1; possibly TRBD1 for D (5 bases). This CDR3 has 14 residues. Germline V CDR1 and CDR2: SNHLY, FYNNEI. Trimming took off 6 bases at V and 2 bases at J, with 13 bases between the two ends. The CDR3 loop is CASSPERTNTEAFF. The CDR3 DNA reads as TGTGCCAGCAGCCCGGAGCGGACAAACACTGAAGCTTTCTTT.

In this sample, this clone turned up once. The rearrangement uses TRBV10-1 and TRBJ2-7; D gene ambiguous. Per the germline V gene, CDR1 is WNHNN and CDR2 is SYGVQD (reference sequence). V lost 7 bases and J 0 bases, leaving 7 bases between the germline ends. CDR3 length: 12 residues. As DNA, the CDR3 is TGCGCCAGCACAGCGAGCTCCTACGAGCAGTACTTC. Amino acid sequence: CASTASSYEQYF.

The chain combines TRBV6-5 with TRBJ1-4; D is ambiguous. The germline V and J ends were trimmed by 5 bases and 4 bases, with 11 bases remaining between them. The germline gives CDR1 MNHEY, CDR2 SVGAGI. This CDR3 contains 14 residues. CDR3 in amino acids: CASSPSYYNEKLFF. In DNA, the CDR3 is TGTGCCAGCAGTCCGTCCTATTATAATGAAAAACTGTTTTTT.

The chain joins TRBV4-2 to TRBJ2-3, with a weak D call TRBD2 (6 bases). V was clipped by 0 bases and J by 2 bases, with 9 bases between them. The CDR3 is 15 residues long. The germline V gene has CDR1 LGHNA and CDR2 YNFKEQ. As DNA, the CDR3 is TGTGCCAGCAGCCAAGATCCGGGGGACACAGATACGCAGTATTTT. This translates into CASSQDPGDTDTQYF.

The rearrangement joins TRBV2 to TRBJ2-2; 8 positions agree with TRBD2. The germline CDR1 and CDR2 sequences are SNHLY and FYNNEI. The length of the CDR3 is 13 residues. With 7 bases clipped from V and 3 bases from J, the junction kept 1 base outside the gene matches. The CDR3 region has the DNA TGTGCCAGCACGCGGGGGGACACCGGGGAGCTGTTTTTT. This gives the protein CASTRGDTGELFF.

J is TRBJ2-5 and V is TRBV5-6, with TRBD2 matching 8 bases. In germline, CDR1 is SGHDT, CDR2 YYEEEE. The CDR3 has 17 residues. The junction had 14 bases not matched to a gene; V was cut back by 3 bases and J by 4 bases. DNA of the CDR3: TGTGCCAGCAGCTATAGACGATCCGGACTAGCCTCAGAGACCCAGTACTTC. Translation gives CASSYRRSGLASETQYF.

The CDR3 region is CASSQEFEKLFF. Here the CDR3 DNA reads TGCGCCAGCAGCCAAGAATTCGAAAAACTGTTTTTT. The chain uses TRBV4-3 and TRBJ1-4; D not resolved. Deletions cut 0 bases from V and 8 bases from J, with 4 bases between. CDR1 is LGHNA, CDR2 YSLEER, per germline. The CDR3 is 12 residues long.

This chain joins TRBV7-2 and TRBJ2-2, with a weak D call TRBD2 (6 bases). Trimming removed 1 base from V and 6 bases from J, with 12 bases in between. The germline gives CDR1 SGHTA, CDR2 FQGNSA. CDR3 length: 15 amino acids. In DNA, the CDR3 is TGTGCCAGCAGCTTAGTAGCGGTCCAACCCGGGGAGCTGTTTTTT. Its translation is CASSLVAVQPGELFF.

CDR3 coding DNA: TGTGCCAGCTCCCTAGGACTAGGGGGCGATGAGCAGTTCTTC. Encoded protein: CASSLGLGGDEQFF. This rearrangement joins TRBV18 to TRBJ2-1; the D call may be TRBD1 or TRBD2 (7 bases each). The V gene's germline CDR1 is KGHSH and CDR2 LQKENI. V shed 6 bases and J shed 8 bases, with 17 bases lying between them. The CDR3 loop spans 14 amino acids. The complete variable domain, with remaining parts taken from reference TRBV18 and TRBJ2-1, reads NAGVMQNPRHLVRRRGQEARLRCSPMKGHSHVYWYRQLPEEGLKFMVYLQKENIIDESGMPKERFSAEFPKEGPSILRIQQVVRGDSAAYFCASSLGLGGDEQFFGPGTRLTVL.

This sequence joins TRBV6-5 and TRBJ2-2, with D perhaps matching TRBD1 or TRBD2 (6 bases each). Germline values: CDR1 MNHEY, CDR2 SVGAGI. The V end was cut by 6 bases, the J end by 11 bases, with 16 bases between. The CDR3 sequence is 13 residues long. CDR3: CASSREKGGELFF. DNA for the CDR3: TGTGCCAGCAGCCGGGAGAAGGGGGGAGAGCTGTTTTTT.

The rearrangement links TRBV10-3 to TRBJ1-2, with a possible D match to TRBD1 (6 bases). Trimming left V 0 bases short and J 1 base short, with 9 bases between. The CDR3 extends over 15 amino acids. Germline CDR1 and CDR2: ENHRY and SYGVKD. CDR3 sequence: CAISESTGRNYGYTF. For the CDR3, the DNA is TGTGCCATCAGTGAGTCGACAGGACGTAACTATGGCTACACCTTC.

The V and J genes are TRBV19 and TRBJ2-3; D unresolved. Per the germline V gene, CDR1 is LNHDA and CDR2 is SQIVND (reference sequence). Trimming took 3 bases from V and 4 from J, leaving 11 bases between them. This CDR3 region has 14 residues. Here the CDR3 reads CASSIRYGPDTQYF. The CDR3 nucleotides read TGTGCCAGTAGTATCCGTTATGGGCCAGATACGCAGTATTTT.

The chain is built from TRBV5-6 and TRBJ1-2; no clear D gene. CDR1 is SGHDT and CDR2 is YYEEEE in the germline V gene. The V end lost 0 bases, the J end lost 2 bases, and 8 bases lay between the germline ends. The CDR3 is 14 residues long. The CDR3 DNA reads as TGTGCCAGCAGCTTGGAGGCAATCAACTATGGCTACACCTTC. It specifies CASSLEAINYGYTF.

V gene TRBV18 combines with J gene TRBJ1-2, with no clear D. CDR1 and CDR2 (germline): KGHSH, LQKENI. V dropped 0 bases and J dropped 6 bases, with 8 bases sitting between them. This CDR3 region has 13 residues. CDR3 nucleotide sequence: TGTGCCAGCTCACCACCAGGGCATCATGGCTACACCTTC. The encoded protein is CASSPPGHHGYTF.

This chain connects TRBV7-8 to TRBJ1-6; TRBD1 matches at 9 bases. Germline V CDR1 and CDR2: SGHVS, FQNEAQ. The ends lost 4 bases at V and 10 bases at J; junction bases unmatched: 5. The CDR3 extends over 14 amino acids. DNA for the CDR3: TGTGCCAGCAGCTGGAGACAGGGGGAGTCACCCCTCCACTTT. As protein: CASSWRQGESPLHF.

V usage is TRBV6-1 and J usage is TRBJ1-5; D is undetermined. Germline lookup yields CDR1 MNHNS and CDR2 SASEGT. V was pared by 1 base and J by 6 bases, with 13 bases between. The CDR3 covers 15 residues. The DNA of the CDR3 is TGTGCCAGCAGTGAAGGAGTTTCCGCGGGTCAGCCCCAGCATTTT. Amino acids: CASSEGVSAGQPQHF.

The V gene is TRBV5-6, the J gene TRBJ2-1, with 8 bases that match TRBD2. J was trimmed by 0 bases and V by 6 bases; bases with no gene match: 11. This CDR3 comprises 17 residues. CDR1 and CDR2 (germline): SGHDT, YYEEEE. The CDR3 loop reads CASTAVWAGGSYNEQFF. Here the CDR3 DNA reads TGTGCCAGCACCGCGGTTTGGGCGGGGGGCTCCTACAATGAGCAGTTCTTC.

The chain employs TRBV4-3 and TRBJ1-1; TRBD1 aligns across 7 bases. V was clipped by 0 bases and J by 5 bases; unmatched bases: 9. The length of the CDR3 is 16 residues. Germline V gene sequence: CDR1 LGHNA, CDR2 YSLEER. For the CDR3, the DNA is TGCGCCAGCAGCCAAGACTCGGCGTCAGGGGGAACTGAAGCTTTCTTT. As protein: CASSQDSASGGTEAFF.

The chain is built from TRBV5-1 and TRBJ1-1; 10 bases are a match to TRBD1. Germline V gives CDR1 SGHRS, CDR2 YFSETQ. The J segment lost 4 bases and the V segment lost 5 bases, leaving 11 bases of the junction unmatched. The CDR3 loop spans 16 amino acids. The CDR3 DNA reads as TGCGCCAGCAGGAGGGACAGGGGACGGGGTAGCACTGAAGCTTTCTTT. This translates into CASRRDRGRGSTEAFF.

This clone was recorded once. CDR3 coding DNA: TGTGCCATCAGTGAGTCGACAGGGAGGGGAAACACCATATATTTT. Protein sequence: CAISESTGRGNTIYF. This chain joins TRBV10-3 and TRBJ1-3; TRBD1 matches 7 bases. Germline V CDR1 and CDR2: ENHRY, SYGVKD. This CDR3 is 15 amino acids long. Losses at the gene ends were 0 bases for V and 4 bases for J; bases not matched to a gene: 3.

The J gene is TRBJ1-5, the V gene TRBV18; TRBD1 is a possible D gene (6 bases). The germline V and J ends were trimmed by 5 bases and 7 bases, with 15 bases remaining between them. The CDR3 spans 14 residues. Germline assignment: CDR1 KGHSH and CDR2 LQKENI. CDR3 in DNA: TGTGCCAGCTCATCAACACAGGGACGACAGCCCCAGCATTTT. This codes for CASSSTQGRQPQHF.

The CDR3 reads CASSQVPQAYGYTF. CDR3 nucleotide sequence: TGCGCCAGCAGCCAAGTCCCGCAGGCCTATGGCTACACCTTC. The chain links TRBV4-3 to TRBJ1-2; D is unclear. The V and J ends lost 1 base and 4 bases respectively, with 10 bases between them. Per the germline V gene, CDR1 is LGHNA and CDR2 is YSLEER. The CDR3 loop spans 14 amino acids.

In regard to this clone: Other DNA sequences of this sample code for an identical CDR3. The chain joins TRBV28 to TRBJ1-4; D remains unclear. The CDR3 consists of 11 residues. Trimming shortened V by 5 bases and J by 5 bases, and 3 bases separated the two germline ends. Germline V gene lookup returns CDR1 MDHEN and CDR2 SYDVKM. CDR3 region: CASSPNEKLFF. CDR3 sequence (DNA): TGTGCCAGCAGTCCCAATGAAAAACTGTTTTTT. The whole variable domain, filled in from reference TRBV28 and TRBJ1-4, reads DVKVTQSSRYLVKRTGEKVFLECVQDMDHENMFWYRQDPGLGLRLIYFSYDVKMKEKGDIPEGYSVSREKKERFSLILESASTNQTSMYLCASSPNEKLFFGSGTQLSVL.

The gene calls are TRBV7-3 and TRBJ2-1; D uncertain. CDR3 size: 14 residues. Germline V lookup: CDR1 SGHTA, CDR2 FQGTGA. V was clipped by 0 bases and J by 0 bases, with 3 bases between them. The CDR3 nucleotides read TGTGCCAGCAGCTTAACCCTCTCCTACAATGAGCAGTTCTTC. Translation: CASSLTLSYNEQFF.

V usage is TRBV28 and J usage is TRBJ1-2; TRBD1 aligns across 9 bases. This CDR3 is 18 amino acids long. Per the germline V gene, CDR1 is MDHEN and CDR2 is SYDVKM. J was trimmed by 6 bases and V by 0 bases; bases with no gene match: 14. Written as DNA, the CDR3 is TGTGCCAGCAGTTTATGGGAGTGGACAGGGGACGTCGGGAATGGCTACACCTTC. Its protein is CASSLWEWTGDVGNGYTF.

The table lists this clone with a count of one. The V and J genes are TRBV7-9 and TRBJ1-1; TRBD1 aligns across 7 bases. CDR1 and CDR2 (germline): SEHNR, FQNEAQ (reference sequence). The V gene end was trimmed by 1 base and the J gene end by 5 bases; junction bases not matched to a gene: 13. CDR3 length equals 17 residues. Here the CDR3 reads CASSLVPAGGLQTEAFF. CDR3 nucleotides: TGTGCCAGCAGCTTAGTACCTGCAGGGGGACTACAAACTGAAGCTTTCTTT.